Reported below is one TCR beta chain. Other DNA sequences within the sample encode an identical CDR3. Repertoires were generated with immunoSEQ multiplex PCR, while TCRdb's copy carries only in-frame clones and drops some. The sample includes approximately 350,000 clones, 80% to 90% of them seen just once. Treatment indicated: around 19 received Ad26.COV2.S at low or high dose, single or two shots; 5 received placebo; per-sample allocation not given. Day 63 after the first injection of vaccine or placebo was the sampling time. The data are from a study of Ad26.COV2.S vaccination and SARS-CoV-2 variants. This CDR3 contains 14 residues. Germline values: CDR1 SGHDT, CDR2 YYEEEE. Trimming stripped 0 bases from V and 0 bases from J, with 7 bases between.

This TCR was sampled from a person between 18 and 59 years old who received the Ad26.COV2.S COVID-19 vaccine or a placebo. The rearrangement joins TRBV5-6 to TRBJ2-7; the D call may be TRBD1 or TRBD2 (5 bases each). Material: peripheral blood, obtained in a trial of Ad26.COV2.S vaccine versus placebo. CDR3 sequence (DNA): TGTGCCAGCAGCTTGGGGGGGAACTCCTACGAGCAGTACTTC. It is translated as CASSLGGNSYEQYF. The whole variable domain, remainder taken from reference TRBV5-6 and TRBJ2-7, is DAGVTQSPTHLIKTRGQQVTLRCSPKSGHDTVSWYQQALGQGPQFIFQYYEEEERQRGNFPDRFSGHQFPNYSSELNVNALLLGDSALYLCASSLGGNSYEQYFGPGTRLTVT.